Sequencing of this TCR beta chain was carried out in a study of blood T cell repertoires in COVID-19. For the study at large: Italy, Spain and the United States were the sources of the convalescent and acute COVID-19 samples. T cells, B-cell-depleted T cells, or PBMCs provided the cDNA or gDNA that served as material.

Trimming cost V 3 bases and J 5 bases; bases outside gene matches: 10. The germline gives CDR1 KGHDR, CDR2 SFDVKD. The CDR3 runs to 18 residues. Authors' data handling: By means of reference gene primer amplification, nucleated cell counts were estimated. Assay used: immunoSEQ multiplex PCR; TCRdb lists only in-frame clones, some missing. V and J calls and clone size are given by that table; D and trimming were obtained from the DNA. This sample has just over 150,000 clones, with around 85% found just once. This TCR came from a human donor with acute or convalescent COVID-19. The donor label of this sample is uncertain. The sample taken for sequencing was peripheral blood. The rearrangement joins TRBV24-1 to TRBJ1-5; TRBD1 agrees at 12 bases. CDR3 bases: TGTGCCACCAGTGATACCAGCCAGGGACAGGGGGCATATCAGCCCCAGCATTTT. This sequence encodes CATSDTSQGQGAYQPQHF.